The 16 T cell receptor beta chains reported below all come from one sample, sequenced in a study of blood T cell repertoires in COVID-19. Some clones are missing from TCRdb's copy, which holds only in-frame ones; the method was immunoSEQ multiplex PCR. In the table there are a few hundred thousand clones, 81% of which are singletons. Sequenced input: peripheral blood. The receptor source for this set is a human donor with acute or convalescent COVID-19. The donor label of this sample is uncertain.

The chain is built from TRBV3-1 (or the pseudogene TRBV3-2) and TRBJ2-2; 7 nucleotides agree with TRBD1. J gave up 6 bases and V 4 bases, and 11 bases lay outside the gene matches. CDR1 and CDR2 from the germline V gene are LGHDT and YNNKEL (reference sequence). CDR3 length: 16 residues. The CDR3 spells CASSRFAGQGAGELFF. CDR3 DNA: TGTGCCAGCAGCCGGTTCGCGGGCCAGGGGGCCGGGGAGCTGTTTTTT.

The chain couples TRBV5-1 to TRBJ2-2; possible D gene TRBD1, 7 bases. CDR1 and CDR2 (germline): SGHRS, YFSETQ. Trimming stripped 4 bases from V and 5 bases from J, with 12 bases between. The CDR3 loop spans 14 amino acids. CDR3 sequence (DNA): TGCGCCAGCAGCGACCCAGGGGGGACCGGGGAGCTGTTTTTT. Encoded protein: CASSDPGGTGELFF. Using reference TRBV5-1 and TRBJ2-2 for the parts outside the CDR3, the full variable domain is KAGVTQTPRYLIKTRGQQVTLSCSPISGHRSVSWYQQTPGQGLQFLFEYFSETQRNKGNFPGRFSGRQFSNSRSEMNVSTLELGDSALYLCASSDPGGTGELFFGEGSRLTVL.

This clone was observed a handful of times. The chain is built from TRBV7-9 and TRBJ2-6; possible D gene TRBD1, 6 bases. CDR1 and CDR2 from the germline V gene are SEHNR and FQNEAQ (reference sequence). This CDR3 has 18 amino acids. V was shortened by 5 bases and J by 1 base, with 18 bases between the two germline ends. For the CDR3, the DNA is TGTGCCAGCAGCGTCAGGGGTGTGGGGGAATCTGGGGCCAACGTCCTGACTTTC. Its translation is CASSVRGVGESGANVLTF.

In nucleotides, the CDR3 is TGTGCCAGCAGCTGGCCGGGACTAGCGGGGGGTTCCTACAATGAGCAGTTCTTC. Amino acid sequence: CASSWPGLAGGSYNEQFF. The chain has TRBV7-9 and TRBJ2-1; TRBD2 aligns across 15 bases. The germline V gene has CDR1 SEHNR and CDR2 FQNEAQ (reference sequence). V shed 4 bases, J shed 1 base, and the junction held 5 bases outside the gene matches. This CDR3 is built from 18 residues.

The CDR3 DNA is TGTGCTAGTGGTTTGGGGCCCCGCTACGAGCAGTACTTC. Protein sequence: CASGLGPRYEQYF. This chain uses TRBV12-5 with TRBJ2-7; D is undetermined. Between the trimmed V and J ends, which lost 1 base and 3 bases, there was a span of 7 bases. This CDR3 spans 13 amino acids. Per the germline V gene, CDR1 is LGHNT and CDR2 is FRNRAP.

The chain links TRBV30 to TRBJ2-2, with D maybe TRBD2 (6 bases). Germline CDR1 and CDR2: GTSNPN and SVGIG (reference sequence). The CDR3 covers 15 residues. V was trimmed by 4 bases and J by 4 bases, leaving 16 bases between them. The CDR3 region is CAWNLFSGGTGELFF. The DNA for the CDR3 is TGTGCCTGGAACCTCTTTAGCGGCGGCACCGGGGAGCTGTTTTTT. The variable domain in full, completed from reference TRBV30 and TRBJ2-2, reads SQTIHQWPATLVQPVGSPLSLECTVEGTSNPNLYWYRQAAGRGLQLLFYSVGIGQISSEVPQNLSASRPQDRQFILSSKKLLLSDSGFYLCAWNLFSGGTGELFFGEGSRLTVL.

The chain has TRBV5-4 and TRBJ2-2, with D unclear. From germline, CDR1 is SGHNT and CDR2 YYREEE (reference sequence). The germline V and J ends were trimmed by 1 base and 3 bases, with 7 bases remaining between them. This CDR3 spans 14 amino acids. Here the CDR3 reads CASSLNRHTGELFF. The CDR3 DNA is TGTGCCAGCAGCTTGAACAGACACACCGGGGAGCTGTTTTTT. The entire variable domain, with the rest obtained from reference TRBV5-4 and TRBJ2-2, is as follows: ETGVTQSPTHLIKTRGQQVTLRCSSQSGHNTVSWYQQALGQGPQFIFQYYREEENGRGNFPPRFSGLQFPNYSSELNVNALELDDSALYLCASSLNRHTGELFFGEGSRLTVL.

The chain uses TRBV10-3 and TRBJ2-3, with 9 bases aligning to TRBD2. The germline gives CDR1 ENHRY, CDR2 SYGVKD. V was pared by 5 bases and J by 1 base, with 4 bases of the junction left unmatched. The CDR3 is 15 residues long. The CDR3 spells CAISLVAGGTDTQYF. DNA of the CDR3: TGTGCCATCAGTTTAGTAGCGGGAGGCACAGATACGCAGTATTTT.

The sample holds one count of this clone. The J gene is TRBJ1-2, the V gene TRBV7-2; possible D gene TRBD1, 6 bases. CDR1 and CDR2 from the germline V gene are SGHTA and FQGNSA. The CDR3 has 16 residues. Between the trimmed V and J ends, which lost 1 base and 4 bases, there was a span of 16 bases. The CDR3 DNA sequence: TGTGCCAGCAGCTTAGGGACTTGGGGACAAGGCTATGGCTACACCTTC. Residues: CASSLGTWGQGYGYTF.

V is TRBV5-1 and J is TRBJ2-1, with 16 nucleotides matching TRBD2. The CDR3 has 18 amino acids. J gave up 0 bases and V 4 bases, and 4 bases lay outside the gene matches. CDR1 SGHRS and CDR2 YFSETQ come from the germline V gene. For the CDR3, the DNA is TGCGCCAGCAGCGCGGGACTAGCGGGGGGGCCCTCCTACAATGAGCAGTTCTTC. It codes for CASSAGLAGGPSYNEQFF.

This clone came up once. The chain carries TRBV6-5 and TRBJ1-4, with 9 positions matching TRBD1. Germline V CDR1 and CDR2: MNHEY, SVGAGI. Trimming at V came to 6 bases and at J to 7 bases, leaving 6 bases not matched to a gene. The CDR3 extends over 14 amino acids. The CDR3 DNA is TGTGCCAGCAGGGACAGGGGATGGAGTGAAAAACTGTTTTTT. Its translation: CASRDRGWSEKLFF.

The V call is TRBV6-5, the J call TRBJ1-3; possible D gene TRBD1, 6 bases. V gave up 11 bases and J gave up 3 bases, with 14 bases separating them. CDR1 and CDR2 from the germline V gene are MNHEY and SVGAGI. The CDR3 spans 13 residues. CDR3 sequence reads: CAVQKTGGNTIYF. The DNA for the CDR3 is TGTGCCGTCCAAAAGACAGGTGGAAACACCATATATTTT.

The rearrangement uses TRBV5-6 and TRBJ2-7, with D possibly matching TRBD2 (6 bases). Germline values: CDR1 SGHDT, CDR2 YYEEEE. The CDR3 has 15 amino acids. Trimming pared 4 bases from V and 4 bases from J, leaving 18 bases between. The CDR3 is CASSGNRDSLYEQYF. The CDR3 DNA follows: TGTGCCAGCAGCGGAAACCGGGACTCCCTTTACGAGCAGTACTTC.

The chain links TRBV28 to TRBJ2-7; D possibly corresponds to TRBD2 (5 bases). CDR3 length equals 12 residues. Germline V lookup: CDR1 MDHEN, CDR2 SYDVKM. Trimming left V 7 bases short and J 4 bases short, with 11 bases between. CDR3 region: CASTKPGYEQYF. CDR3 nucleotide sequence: TGTGCCAGCACGAAACCGGGATACGAGCAGTACTTC.

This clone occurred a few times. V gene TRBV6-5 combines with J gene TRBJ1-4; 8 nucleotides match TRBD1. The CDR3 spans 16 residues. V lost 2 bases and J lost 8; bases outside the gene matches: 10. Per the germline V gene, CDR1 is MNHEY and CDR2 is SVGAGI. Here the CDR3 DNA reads TGTGCCAGCAGTTACAGAACCCCCGGACAGGGAGAAAAACTGTTTTTT. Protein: CASSYRTPGQGEKLFF.

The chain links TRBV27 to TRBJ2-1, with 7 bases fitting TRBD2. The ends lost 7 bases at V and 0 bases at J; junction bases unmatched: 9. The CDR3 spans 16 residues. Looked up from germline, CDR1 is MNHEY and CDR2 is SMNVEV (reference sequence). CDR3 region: CASIPWGGSSYNEQFF. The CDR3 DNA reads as TGTGCCAGCATTCCCTGGGGGGGAAGCTCCTACAATGAGCAGTTCTTC.